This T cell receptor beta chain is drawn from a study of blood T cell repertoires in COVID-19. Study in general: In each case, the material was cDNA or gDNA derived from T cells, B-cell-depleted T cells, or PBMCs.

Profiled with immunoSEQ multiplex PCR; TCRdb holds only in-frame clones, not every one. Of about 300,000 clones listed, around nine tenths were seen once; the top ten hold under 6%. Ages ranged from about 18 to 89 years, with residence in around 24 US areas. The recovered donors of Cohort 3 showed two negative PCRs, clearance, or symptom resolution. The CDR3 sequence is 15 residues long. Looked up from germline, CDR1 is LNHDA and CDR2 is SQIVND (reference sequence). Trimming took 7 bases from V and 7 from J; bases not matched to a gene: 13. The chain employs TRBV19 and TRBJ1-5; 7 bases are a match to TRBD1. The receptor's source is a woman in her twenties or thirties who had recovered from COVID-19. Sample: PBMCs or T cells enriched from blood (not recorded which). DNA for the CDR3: TGTGCCAGTAAGGTCGGCATGACAGGGAGACAGCCCCAGCATTTT. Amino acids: CASKVGMTGRQPQHF.